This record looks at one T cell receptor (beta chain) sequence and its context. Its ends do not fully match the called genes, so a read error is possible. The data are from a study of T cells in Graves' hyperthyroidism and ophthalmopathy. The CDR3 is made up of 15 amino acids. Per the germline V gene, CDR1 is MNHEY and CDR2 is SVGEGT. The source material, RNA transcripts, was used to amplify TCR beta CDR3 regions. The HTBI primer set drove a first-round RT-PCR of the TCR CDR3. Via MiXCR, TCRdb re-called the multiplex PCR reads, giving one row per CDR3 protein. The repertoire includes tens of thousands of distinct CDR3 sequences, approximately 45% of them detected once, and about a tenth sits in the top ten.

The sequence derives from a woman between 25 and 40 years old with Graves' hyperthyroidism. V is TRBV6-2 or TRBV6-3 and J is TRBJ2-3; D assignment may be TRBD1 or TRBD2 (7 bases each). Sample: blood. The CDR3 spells CASCLLAIGTDTQFF. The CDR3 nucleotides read TGTGCCAGCTGTCTACTAGCGATAGGGACAGATACGCAGTTTTTT.